A single sample gave rise to the 11 T cell receptor beta chains below, sequenced in a study of cytomegalovirus exposure and HLA in healthy donors. The PCR contained 60 Vbeta and 13 Jbeta primers. The table came from immunoSEQ multiplex PCR; TCRdb's copy has only in-frame clones and leaves some out. The sample has over 150,000 clones, 70% to 80% seen once. Sequencing used PBMCs. The receptors shown here come from a man younger than 45 in good health and CMV-seropositive.

This chain uses TRBV7-9 with TRBJ2-3; the D gene is possibly TRBD1 (6 bases). The V gene lost 2 bases and the J gene lost 2 bases, with 14 bases spanning the gap. Germline V CDR1 and CDR2: SEHNR, FQNEAQ (reference sequence). The length of the CDR3 is 16 residues. CDR3 sequence: CASSLLPGATTDTQYF. As DNA, the CDR3 is TGTGCCAGCAGCTTACTGCCAGGGGCCACCACAGATACGCAGTATTTT.

V is TRBV7-3 and J is TRBJ2-2, with 7 bases lining up with TRBD1. Germline loops: CDR1 SGHTA, CDR2 FQGTGA. Unmatched junction bases numbered 4, after V lost 4 bases and J lost 5 bases. The CDR3 contains 14 residues. The CDR3 spells CASSSGQTTGELFF. The DNA for the CDR3 is TGTGCCAGCAGCTCGGGACAGACAACCGGGGAGCTGTTTTTT.

The count of this clone is one. V is TRBV25-1 and J is TRBJ1-1; D might be TRBD1 (5 bases). The CDR3 has 15 residues. Germline V gives CDR1 MGHDK, CDR2 SYGVNS. Trimming took off 5 bases at V and 1 base at J, with 14 bases between the two ends. This CDR3 reads CASSMDTAGNTEAFF. CDR3 coding DNA: TGTGCCAGCAGTATGGACACGGCCGGGAACACTGAAGCTTTCTTT. The complete variable domain, with remaining parts taken from reference TRBV25-1 and TRBJ1-1, reads EADIYQTPRYLVIGTGKKITLECSQTMGHDKMYWYQQDPGMELHLIHYSYGVNSTEKGDLSSESTVSRIRTEHFPLTLESARPSHTSQYLCASSMDTAGNTEAFFGQGTRLTVV.

This clone was counted a few times. The chain has TRBV11-2 and TRBJ1-6; D not resolved. The CDR3 is 13 amino acids. Trimming left V 0 bases short and J 9 bases short, with 6 bases between. In germline, CDR1 is SGHAT, CDR2 FQNNGV. For the CDR3, the DNA is TGTGCCAGCAGCTTAGATAGTCGTTCACCCCTCCACTTT. This codes for CASSLDSRSPLHF.

The rearrangement links TRBV4-1 to TRBJ2-3, with 10 bases identical to TRBD2. This CDR3 contains 17 residues. Germline V gene lookup returns CDR1 MGHRA and CDR2 YSYEKL. Trimming removed 2 bases from V and 7 bases from J; junction bases left unmatched: 12. CDR3 nucleotides: TGCGCCAGCAGCCAATTCGGACTAGCGGACAAAAGGTATACGCAGTATTTT. It is translated as CASSQFGLADKRYTQYF.

The rearrangement uses TRBV4-1 and TRBJ2-7; weak D call: TRBD1 (5 bases). V was clipped by 0 bases and J by 2 bases, with 5 bases between them. Germline assignment: CDR1 MGHRA and CDR2 YSYEKL. CDR3 length: 13 residues. The CDR3 reads CASSQDRAYEQYF. CDR3 nucleotide sequence: TGCGCCAGCAGCCAAGACAGGGCCTACGAGCAGTACTTC.

This rearrangement joins TRBV5-1 to TRBJ2-3, with 9 bases fitting TRBD1. Germline lookup yields CDR1 SGHRS and CDR2 YFSETQ. This CDR3 contains 15 residues. V gave up 4 bases and J gave up 4 bases; unmatched junction bases: 7. CDR3 in DNA: TGCGCCAGCAGCGGAGGACAGGGGTGGCCAGATACGCAGTATTTT. Translated, it gives CASSGGQGWPDTQYF.

The J gene is TRBJ2-7, the V gene TRBV5-4; TRBD1 matches 10 bases. The germline gives CDR1 SGHNT, CDR2 YYREEE (reference sequence). V shed 7 bases and J 4 bases; nucleotides not matched to a gene: 14. This CDR3 is built from 16 residues. CDR3 DNA: TGTGCCAGCCACTCTATGCTAGGGACAGGGGCTTACGAGCAGTACTTC. It yields the protein CASHSMLGTGAYEQYF.

This clone occurred once. The chain links TRBV19 to TRBJ2-3, with TRBD1 identical over 7 bases. The ends lost 5 bases at V and 2 bases at J; junction bases unmatched: 7. Germline CDR1 is LNHDA and CDR2 is SQIVND (reference sequence). The CDR3 extends over 15 amino acids. CDR3 sequence reads: CASSPTGQITDTQYF. The CDR3 DNA reads as TGTGCCAGTAGTCCTACGGGACAGATCACAGATACGCAGTATTTT.

The chain links TRBV6-5 to TRBJ1-5, with a possible D match to TRBD1 (6 bases). The CDR3 spans 14 residues. Germline V gene sequence: CDR1 MNHEY, CDR2 SVGAGI. V lost 5 bases and J 4 bases, leaving 12 bases between the germline ends. CDR3 protein: CASSQNRANQPQHF. CDR3 nucleotides: TGTGCCAGCAGTCAAAACAGGGCTAATCAGCCCCAGCATTTT.

This clone was detected a few times. The V gene is TRBV28, the J gene TRBJ2-2; weak D call: TRBD1 (7 bases). The V gene lost 3 bases and the J gene lost 3 bases, with 11 bases spanning the gap. Per germline, CDR1 MDHEN and CDR2 SYDVKM. The CDR3 runs to 15 residues. In DNA form, the CDR3 reads TGTGCCAGCAGTTTCGGAGGGGGCTACACCGGGGAGCTGTTTTTT. This codes for CASSFGGGYTGELFF. Full variable domain (rest looked up from reference TRBV28 and TRBJ2-2): DVKVTQSSRYLVKRTGEKVFLECVQDMDHENMFWYRQDPGLGLRLIYFSYDVKMKEKGDIPEGYSVSREKKERFSLILESASTNQTSMYLCASSFGGGYTGELFFGEGSRLTVL.